This TCR beta chain was found in a study of cytomegalovirus exposure and HLA in healthy donors. The PCR was carried out with 60 Vbeta primers and 13 Jbeta primers. Produced via immunoSEQ multiplex PCR; TCRdb's table is partial and in-frame only. This table holds 100,000 to 150,000 clones, approximately 10% found once. The germline CDR1 and CDR2 sequences are MDHEN and SYDVKM. CDR3 length equals 17 residues. V lost 7 bases and J lost 9, with 28 bases in between. This sequence was found in a woman aged 18-29 years in good health and CMV-seropositive. Sequencing was done on a sample of PBMCs. The rearrangement links TRBV28 to TRBJ2-1; a possible D gene is TRBD2 (8 bases). The CDR3 is CASKARGPAGDTGEQFF. The CDR3, as DNA: TGTGCCAGCAAGGCGAGGGGGCCAGCGGGAGATACGGGTGAGCAGTTCTTC. Using reference TRBV28 and TRBJ2-1 for the parts outside the CDR3, the full variable domain is DVKVTQSSRYLVKRTGEKVFLECVQDMDHENMFWYRQDPGLGLRLIYFSYDVKMKEKGDIPEGYSVSREKKERFSLILESASTNQTSMYLCASKARGPAGDTGEQFFGPGTRLTVL.